This TCR beta chain was documented in a study of T cell responses to AZD1222 COVID-19 vaccine. Produced via immunoSEQ multiplex PCR; TCRdb's table is partial and in-frame only. The sample contains about 160,000 clones, around 90% of which appear only once. Germline V gene data show CDR1 as SGHRS and CDR2 as YFSETQ. The length of the CDR3 is 12 residues. For this clone: As yet, its antigen is unknown. The junction departs from the called germline gene at one end, perhaps through a read error.

Broader study findings: The study identified only six AZD1222 recipients as seropositive at baseline. CD4 TCRs linked to vaccination spanned spike, dominating at 160-218 and 743-854.

This receptor was taken from an adult in good health. This chain uses TRBV5-1 with TRBJ2-1; possible D gene TRBD2, 5 bases. This specimen consisted of peripheral blood, obtained on day 0 of MenACWY control vaccination. The CDR3 DNA reads TGCGCCAGCAGTGGACTGGACTCAATCTTTCTCTTC. This sequence encodes CASSGLDSIFLF.